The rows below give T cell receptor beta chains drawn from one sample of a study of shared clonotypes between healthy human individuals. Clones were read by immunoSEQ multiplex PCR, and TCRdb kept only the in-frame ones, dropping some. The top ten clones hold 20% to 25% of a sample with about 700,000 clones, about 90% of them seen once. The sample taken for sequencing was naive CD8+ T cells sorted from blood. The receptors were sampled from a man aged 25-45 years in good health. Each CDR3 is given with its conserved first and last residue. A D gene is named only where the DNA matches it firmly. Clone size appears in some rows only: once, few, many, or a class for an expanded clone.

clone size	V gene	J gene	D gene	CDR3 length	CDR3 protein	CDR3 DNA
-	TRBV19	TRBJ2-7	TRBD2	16	CASSITGTSVYYEQYF	TGTGCCAGTAGTATAACCGGGACTAGCGTATACTACGAGCAGTACTTC
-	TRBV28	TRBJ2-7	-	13	CASRLQGTHEQYF	TGTGCCAGCAGGTTACAGGGTACGCACGAGCAGTACTTC
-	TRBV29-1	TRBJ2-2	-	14	CSVEHSGNTGELFF	TGCAGCGTTGAACATTCAGGGAACACCGGGGAGCTGTTTTTT
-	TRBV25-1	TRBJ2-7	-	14	CASSPRDSAYEQYF	TGTGCCAGCAGTCCGCGGGACAGTGCCTACGAGCAGTACTTC
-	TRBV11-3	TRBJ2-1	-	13	CASSSQGYNEQFF	TGTGCCAGCAGCTCACAGGGCTACAATGAGCAGTTCTTC
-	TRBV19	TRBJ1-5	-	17	CASSAMAGPSNNQPQHF	TGTGCCAGTAGTGCCATGGCGGGGCCTTCTAACAATCAGCCCCAGCATTTT
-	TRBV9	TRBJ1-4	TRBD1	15	CASSGGTATNEKLFF	TGTGCCAGCAGCGGTGGGACAGCAACTAATGAAAAACTGTTTTTT
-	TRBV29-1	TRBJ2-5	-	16	CSVEPHREYGEETQYF	TGCAGCGTTGAGCCCCACCGGGAGTACGGGGAAGAGACCCAGTACTTC
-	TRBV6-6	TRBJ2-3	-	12	CASSLQGDTQYF	TGTGCCAGCAGTCTGCAGGGAGATACGCAGTATTTT
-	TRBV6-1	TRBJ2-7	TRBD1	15	CASSDGTGGTYEQYF	TGTGCCAGCAGTGACGGAACAGGGGGAACCTACGAGCAGTACTTC
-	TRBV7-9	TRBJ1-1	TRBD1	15	CASSSTGQMNTEAFF	TGTGCCAGCAGCTCAACGGGACAGATGAACACTGAAGCTTTCTTT
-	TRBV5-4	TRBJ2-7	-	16	CASSLGSQYPSYEQYF	TGTGCCAGCAGCTTGGGGAGCCAATACCCCAGCTACGAGCAGTACTTC
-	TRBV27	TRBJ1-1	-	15	CASSFRQIQGTEAFF	TGTGCCAGCAGTTTCAGACAAATTCAGGGCACTGAAGCTTTCTTT
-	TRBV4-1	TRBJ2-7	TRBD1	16	CASSQTSGTEFYEQYF	TGCGCCAGCAGCCAAACCTCAGGGACAGAATTCTACGAGCAGTACTTC
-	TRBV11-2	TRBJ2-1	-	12	CASSQGRGEQFF	TGTGCCAGCAGCCAAGGAAGGGGTGAGCAGTTCTTC
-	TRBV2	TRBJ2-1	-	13	CASRVLVGNEQFF	TGTGCCAGCAGGGTACTAGTGGGCAATGAGCAGTTCTTC
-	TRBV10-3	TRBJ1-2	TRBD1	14	CAITQGAGDYGYTF	TGTGCCATCACCCAGGGGGCAGGGGACTATGGCTACACCTTC
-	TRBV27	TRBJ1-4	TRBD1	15	CASRPSTGDLEKLFF	TGTGCCAGCAGACCATCGACAGGGGACCTTGAAAAACTGTTTTTT
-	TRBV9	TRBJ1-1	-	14	CASSTTTGNTEAFF	TGTGCCAGCAGCACAACCACCGGGAACACTGAAGCTTTCTTT
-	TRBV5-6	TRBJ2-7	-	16	CASSLVQGLRSYEQYF	TGTGCCAGCAGCTTGGTTCAGGGGTTAAGAAGTTACGAGCAGTACTTC
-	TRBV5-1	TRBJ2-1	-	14	CASSLEDPNNEQFF	TGCGCCAGCAGCTTGGAGGACCCAAACAATGAGCAGTTCTTC
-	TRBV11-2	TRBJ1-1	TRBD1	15	CASSPRQGVNTEAFF	TGTGCCAGCAGCCCGAGACAGGGGGTGAACACTGAAGCTTTCTTT
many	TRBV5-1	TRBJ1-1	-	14	CASSTLGPNTEAFF	TGCGCCAGCAGCACCCTAGGTCCGAACACTGAAGCTTTCTTT
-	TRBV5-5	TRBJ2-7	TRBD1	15	CASTPGTGYYYEQYF	TGTGCCAGCACCCCCGGGACAGGGTATTACTACGAGCAGTACTTC
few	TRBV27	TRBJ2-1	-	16	CASSSGLAFSYNEQFF	TGTGCCAGCAGTTCCGGCCTAGCGTTCTCCTACAATGAGCAGTTCTTC
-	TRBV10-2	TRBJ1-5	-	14	CASRQGLGNQPQHF	TGCGCCAGCAGACAGGGACTAGGCAATCAGCCCCAGCATTTT
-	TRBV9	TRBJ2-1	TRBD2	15	CASSDRDYHYNEQFF	TGTGCCAGCAGCGACCGGGACTACCACTACAATGAGCAGTTCTTC
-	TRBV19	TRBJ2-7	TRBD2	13	CASSIGTIYEQYF	TGTGCCAGTAGTATCGGGACTATCTACGAGCAGTACTTC
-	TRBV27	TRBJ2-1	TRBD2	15	CASSFLSGSLNEQFF	TGTGCCAGCAGTTTCCTTAGCGGGAGTCTCAATGAGCAGTTCTTC
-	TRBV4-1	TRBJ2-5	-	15	CASSQAGVDQETQYF	TGCGCCAGCAGCCAAGCAGGGGTGGACCAAGAGACCCAGTACTTC
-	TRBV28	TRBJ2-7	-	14	CASTLGERLLEQYF	TGTGCCAGCACCTTAGGGGAGCGACTCCTCGAGCAGTACTTC
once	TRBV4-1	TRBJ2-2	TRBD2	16	CASSQVLAGGTGELFF	TGCGCCAGCAGCCAAGTATTAGCGGGAGGGACCGGGGAGCTGTTTTTT
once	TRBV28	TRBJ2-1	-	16	CASKGSGGSSYNEQFF	TGTGCCAGCAAGGGTAGCGGAGGGAGCTCCTACAATGAGCAGTTCTTC
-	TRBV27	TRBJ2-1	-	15	CASSLTGWASNEQFF	TGTGCCAGCAGTCTTACAGGGTGGGCCTCCAATGAGCAGTTCTTC
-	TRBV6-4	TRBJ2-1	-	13	CASSEAPYNEQFF	TGTGCCAGCAGTGAAGCACCTTACAATGAGCAGTTCTTC
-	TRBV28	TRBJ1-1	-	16	CASSFRGVGVGTEAFF	TGTGCCAGCAGTTTTCGGGGTGTGGGGGTCGGGACTGAAGCTTTCTTT
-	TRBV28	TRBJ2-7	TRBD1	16	CASSSQDRDRTYEQYF	TGTGCCAGCAGCTCTCAGGACAGGGATCGAACCTACGAGCAGTACTTC
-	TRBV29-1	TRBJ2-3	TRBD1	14	CSVESTGYTDTQYF	TGCAGCGTCGAATCGACAGGGTATACAGATACGCAGTATTTT
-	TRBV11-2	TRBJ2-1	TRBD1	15	CASSSGQGTYNEQFF	TGTGCCAGCAGCTCAGGACAGGGGACCTACAATGAGCAGTTCTTC
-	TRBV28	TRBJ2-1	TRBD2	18	CASRLLGASGRSGSEQFF	TGTGCCAGCAGGTTACTGGGGGCTAGCGGGAGGTCTGGTTCTGAGCAGTTCTTC
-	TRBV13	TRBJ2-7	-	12	CASSHQGNEQYF	TGTGCCAGCAGCCATCAGGGCAACGAGCAGTACTTC
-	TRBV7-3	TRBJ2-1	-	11	CASTGANEQFF	TGTGCCAGCACGGGGGCCAATGAGCAGTTCTTC
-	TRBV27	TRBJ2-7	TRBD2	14	CASSITSGSYEQYF	TGTGCCAGCAGTATCACTAGCGGGAGTTACGAGCAGTACTTC
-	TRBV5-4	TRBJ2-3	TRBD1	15	CASSPGQGLTDTQYF	TGTGCCAGCAGCCCGGGACAGGGGCTCACAGATACGCAGTATTTT
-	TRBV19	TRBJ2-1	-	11	CATRGYNEQFF	TGTGCCACCCGGGGTTACAATGAGCAGTTCTTC
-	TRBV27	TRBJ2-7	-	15	CASSLSLGETYEQYF	TGTGCCAGCAGTTTATCGTTGGGGGAAACCTACGAGCAGTACTTC
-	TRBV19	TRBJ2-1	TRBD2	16	CASSQVAGASYNEQFF	TGTGCCAGTAGTCAAGTAGCGGGAGCCTCCTACAATGAGCAGTTCTTC
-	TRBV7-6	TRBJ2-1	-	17	CASSTRHRDTAYNEQFF	TGTGCCAGCAGCACCCGACACCGGGACACAGCCTACAATGAGCAGTTCTTC
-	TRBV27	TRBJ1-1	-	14	CASSWGGLNTEAFF	TGTGCCAGCAGTTGGGGAGGGTTGAACACTGAAGCTTTCTTT
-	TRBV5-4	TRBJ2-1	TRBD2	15	CASSLTSGRANEQFF	TGTGCCAGCAGCTTGACTAGCGGGAGGGCGAATGAGCAGTTCTTC
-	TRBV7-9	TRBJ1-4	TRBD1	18	CASSLDGQGAPTNEKLFF	TGTGCCAGCAGCTTAGATGGACAGGGAGCGCCAACTAATGAAAAACTGTTTTTT